The rows below give T cell receptor beta chains drawn from one sample of a study of OX40 agonist ivuxolimab in advanced cancers. Measured with immunoSEQ multiplex PCR; TCRdb has only the in-frame clones, and not every one. In the table there are some 70,000 clones, more than 75% of which are singletons. The sample here was CD4+ or CD8+ T cells sorted from blood, taken in a trial of the OX40 agonist ivuxolimab. These receptors originate from an adult with an advanced solid tumor such as melanoma, head and neck, liver or kidney cancer. The CDR3 runs from the conserved cysteine through the conserved F or W. A D gene is named only where the DNA matches it firmly. A row's size may be missing; if present it is once, few, many or a size class.

TRBJ1-3	-	-	TRBV7-2	CASSPLGGPGNTIYF	TGTGCCAGCAGCCCGCTTGGGGGCCCTGGAAACACCATATATTTT
TRBJ1-2	-	-	TRBV6-5	CASRTDGYYGYTF	TGTGCCAGCAGGACGGACGGGTACTATGGCTACACCTTC
TRBJ1-2	TRBD1	once	TRBV19	CASSAGQTLNLNYGYTF	TGTGCCAGTAGTGCGGGACAGACACTAAACCTCAACTATGGCTACACCTTC
TRBJ1-6	-	-	TRBV28	CASSFGRGGSPLHF	TGTGCCAGCAGTTTTGGCAGGGGTGGCTCACCCCTCCACTTT
TRBJ2-7	TRBD2	-	TRBV6-5	CASSSSAGDYEQYF	TGTGCCAGCAGTTCGTCGGCGGGGGACTACGAGCAGTACTTC
TRBJ1-4	-	few	TRBV7-9	CASSSRALTEKLFF	TGTGCCAGCAGCTCCCGGGCCCTCACTGAAAAACTGTTTTTT
TRBJ2-7	TRBD1	few	TRBV7-6	CASSTRTGPWEQYF	TGTGCCAGCAGCACCCGGACAGGCCCTTGGGAGCAGTACTTC
TRBJ1-3	-	-	TRBV7-2	CASSLGNSGNTIYF	TGTGCCAGCAGCTTAGGAAATTCTGGAAACACCATATATTTT
TRBJ1-1	-	-	TRBV6-5	CASSYSLNTEAFF	TGTGCCAGCAGTTACTCCCTGAACACTGAAGCTTTCTTT
TRBJ1-2	-	many	TRBV2	CASFHRAIGYTF	TGTGCCAGCTTTCACAGGGCTATTGGCTACACCTTC
TRBJ2-3	-	-	TRBV20-1	CSVGDSDTQYF	TGCAGTGTGGGGGATTCAGATACGCAGTATTTT
TRBJ2-3	-	few	TRBV11-2	CASSLGPGGDTQYF	TGTGCCAGCAGCTTAGGACCGGGTGGAGATACGCAGTATTTT
TRBJ1-2	TRBD1	few	TRBV10-3	CAISAQGGVYGYTF	TGTGCCATCAGTGCCCAGGGGGGAGTCTATGGCTACACCTTC
TRBJ1-2	-	-	TRBV5-1	CASSLERFGGYTF	TGCGCCAGCAGCTTGGAAAGGTTTGGTGGCTACACCTTC
TRBJ2-2	-	once	TRBV9	CASSAHRVGNTGELFF	TGTGCCAGCAGCGCGCACAGGGTAGGGAACACCGGGGAGCTGTTTTTT
TRBJ1-4	-	-	TRBV30	CAWSVSGGPDEKLFF	TGTGCCTGGAGTGTATCGGGGGGCCCCGATGAAAAACTGTTTTTT
TRBJ1-2	-	-	TRBV5-1	CASSLDAYGYTF	TGCGCCAGCAGCTTGGACGCGTATGGCTACACCTTC
TRBJ1-2	-	-	TRBV5-4	CASSTGKGYGYTF	TGTGCCAGCAGCACAGGGAAAGGCTATGGCTACACCTTC
TRBJ2-5	TRBD1	-	TRBV19	CASSPTGAEETQYF	TGTGCCAGTAGCCCCACAGGGGCCGAGGAGACCCAGTACTTC
TRBJ2-2	TRBD2	-	TRBV2	CASTRTSTRELFF	TGTGCCAGCACTAGGACTAGTACCCGGGAGCTGTTTTTT
TRBJ2-3	TRBD2	-	TRBV7-9	CASSLFPRTSGGVDTQYF	TGTGCCAGCAGCTTATTTCCCCGGACTAGCGGGGGGGTAGATACGCAGTATTTT
TRBJ2-7	TRBD2	-	TRBV5-6	CASSFRSGRGSHEQYF	TGTGCCAGCAGCTTTAGGAGCGGGAGGGGTTCCCACGAGCAGTACTTC
TRBJ2-1	TRBD2	-	TRBV11-2	CASSLDILAGYNEQFF	TGTGCCAGCAGCTTAGACATACTAGCGGGATACAATGAGCAGTTCTTC
TRBJ2-5	-	-	TRBV18	CASSPFTGGGETQYF	TGTGCCAGCTCACCATTCACGGGTGGGGGAGAGACCCAGTACTTC
TRBJ2-7	-	-	TRBV6-1	CASSAEEHYEQYF	TGTGCCAGCAGTGCAGAGGAGCACTACGAGCAGTACTTC
TRBJ1-2	TRBD1	-	TRBV30	CAWSAFDRGRGYGYTF	TGTGCCTGGAGCGCCTTTGACAGGGGGCGCGGCTATGGCTACACCTTC
TRBJ2-7	-	-	TRBV28	CASSPTWGGSVNEQYF	TGTGCCAGCAGTCCAACATGGGGCGGGTCGGTCAACGAGCAGTACTTC
TRBJ1-4	-	-	TRBV6-6	CASSYLDEKLFF	TGTGCCAGCAGTTACCTCGATGAAAAACTGTTTTTT
TRBJ1-1	TRBD1	-	TRBV5-4	CASSSLGQGFKNTEAFF	TGTGCCAGCAGTTCTCTGGGACAGGGATTTAAGAACACTGAAGCTTTCTTT
TRBJ1-2	-	-	TRBV14	CASSQVVDDSNYGYTF	TGTGCCAGCAGCCAAGTAGTGGACGACTCTAACTATGGCTACACCTTC
TRBJ2-1	-	few	TRBV11-1	CASSSLLGAGEQFF	TGTGCCAGCAGCTCCCTACTTGGGGCCGGAGAGCAGTTCTTC
TRBJ1-4	-	-	TRBV4-1	CASSQAWPVLVYEKLFF	TGCGCCAGCAGCCAAGCGTGGCCGGTCCTCGTGTATGAAAAACTGTTTTTT
TRBJ2-1	TRBD1	many	TRBV10-2	CASSGRTGTYNEQFF	TGCGCCAGCAGTGGGCGGACAGGGACCTACAATGAGCAGTTCTTC
TRBJ1-4	-	-	TRBV28	CASSVGSEKLFF	TGTGCCAGCAGCGTAGGTAGTGAAAAACTGTTTTTT
TRBJ1-5	-	-	TRBV2	CASRRDGNQPQHF	TGTGCCAGCAGGCGGGATGGCAATCAGCCCCAGCATTTT
TRBJ2-5	-	-	TRBV14	CASSHQGLRGTQYF	TGTGCCAGCAGCCACCAGGGGTTACGGGGGACCCAGTACTTC
TRBJ1-1	-	once	TRBV5-1	CASARGRDTEAFF	TGCGCCAGCGCCAGAGGCCGTGACACTGAAGCTTTCTTT
TRBJ1-2	TRBD1	-	TRBV29-1	CSVVLGQGPTLYGYTF	TGCAGCGTTGTCCTAGGACAGGGACCCACCCTCTATGGCTACACCTTC
TRBJ1-1	-	-	TRBV19	CASLQTGDMNTEAFF	TGTGCCAGTCTCCAAACAGGTGATATGAACACTGAAGCTTTCTTT
TRBJ1-2	-	-	TRBV7-9	CASSSDSSSYGYTF	TGTGCCAGCAGCTCCGATTCCTCTTCTTATGGCTACACCTTC
TRBJ2-1	TRBD1	-	TRBV30	CAWARDRRNFQRGEQFF	TGTGCCTGGGCACGGGACAGGAGGAATTTCCAAAGGGGTGAGCAGTTCTTC
TRBJ2-3	-	few	TRBV7-2	CASSPDRRTDTQYF	TGTGCCAGCAGCCCCGACAGACGTACAGATACGCAGTATTTT
TRBJ2-3	-	-	TRBV7-6	CASSAGTDTQYF	TGTGCCAGCAGCGCAGGGACAGATACGCAGTATTTT
TRBJ2-1	TRBD2	once	TRBV11-1	CASGTSGRSSYNEQFF	TGTGCCAGCGGGACTAGCGGGAGGAGCTCCTACAATGAGCAGTTCTTC
TRBJ2-1	-	-	TRBV9	CASSVVGANNEQFF	TGTGCCAGCAGCGTAGTCGGGGCCAACAATGAGCAGTTCTTC
TRBJ2-1	-	-	TRBV5-1	CASSPGSGSYNEQFF	TGCGCCAGCTCCCCTGGCAGCGGCTCCTACAATGAGCAGTTCTTC
TRBJ1-3	-	-	TRBV7-9	CASRHAGGNTIYF	TGTGCCAGCAGGCACGCGGGGGGAAACACCATATATTTT
TRBJ2-7	TRBD1	-	TRBV4-3	CASSQGTGGFDEQYF	TGCGCCAGCAGCCAGGGGACAGGGGGCTTCGACGAGCAGTACTTC